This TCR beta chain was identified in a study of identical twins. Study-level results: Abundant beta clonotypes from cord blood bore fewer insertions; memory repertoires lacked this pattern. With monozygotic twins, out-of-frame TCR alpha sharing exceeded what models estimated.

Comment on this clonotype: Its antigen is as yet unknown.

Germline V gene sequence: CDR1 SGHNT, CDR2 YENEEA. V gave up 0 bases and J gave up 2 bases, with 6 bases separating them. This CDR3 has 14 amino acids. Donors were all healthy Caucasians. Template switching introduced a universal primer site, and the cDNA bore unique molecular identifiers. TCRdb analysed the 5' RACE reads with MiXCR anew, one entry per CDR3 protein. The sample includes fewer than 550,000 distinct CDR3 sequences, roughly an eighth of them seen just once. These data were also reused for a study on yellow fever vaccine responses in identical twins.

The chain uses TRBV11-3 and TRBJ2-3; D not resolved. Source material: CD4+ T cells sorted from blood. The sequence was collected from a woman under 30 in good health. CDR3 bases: TGTGCCAGCAGCTTAGATTCCCTCACAGATACGCAGTATTTT. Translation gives CASSLDSLTDTQYF.